These T cell receptor beta chains were read from a single sample in a study of blood T cell repertoires in COVID-19. The protocol was immunoSEQ multiplex PCR, while the TCRdb copy is restricted to in-frame clones and leaves out a portion. The sample yields about 190,000 clones, 88% seen once. The sample was peripheral blood. Receptors originate from a human donor in a cohort sampled during active COVID-19. The CDR3 runs from the conserved cysteine through the conserved F or W. A D gene is named only where the DNA matches it firmly. Rows may omit the clone size; those that give it use once, few, many or a size class.

D,size,V,J,DNA,CDR3
-,-,TRBV3-1/TRBV3-2,TRBJ2-5,TGTGCCAGCAGCCAAGGAGTTGAGCGGTCGGAGACCCAGTACTTC,CASSQGVERSETQYF
-,-,TRBV2,TRBJ1-3,TGTGCCAGCAGTGAAGCAAAAGGGAGAGACACCATATATTTT,CASSEAKGRDTIYF
-,few,TRBV15,TRBJ2-2,TGTGCCACCAGCCGGGACATTTCGAACACCGGGGAGCTGTTTTTT,CATSRDISNTGELFF
TRBD1,-,TRBV7-9,TRBJ2-2,TGTGCCAGCAGCCCCCGACAGGGTCGGACCGGGGAGCTGTTTTTT,CASSPRQGRTGELFF
-,once,TRBV5-1,TRBJ2-3,TGCGCCAGTGATAATGGGGAGCCAGAGGATACGCAGTATTTT,CASDNGEPEDTQYF
TRBD2,-,TRBV4-3,TRBJ2-3,TGCGCCAGCAAACCAACCGGGACTAGCGGGATTTCGTTCCCCACAGATACGCAGTATTTT,CASKPTGTSGISFPTDTQYF
TRBD1,few,TRBV5-1,TRBJ2-5,TGCGCCAGCAGCTCTAACACCGGGACAGAAGAGACCCAGTACTTC,CASSSNTGTEETQYF
TRBD1,-,TRBV4-3,TRBJ1-2,TGCGCCAGCAGCCAAGGGTCGGCGTACAGGGGCCGCTACACCTTC,CASSQGSAYRGRYTF
-,-,TRBV2,TRBJ2-1,TGTGCCAGCGTATCGCGGACAGGGAGGGTGAATGAGCAGTTCTTC,CASVSRTGRVNEQFF
-,-,TRBV4-3,TRBJ1-1,TGCGCCAGCAGCCAAGATGGGCGCACTGAAGCTTTCTTT,CASSQDGRTEAFF
-,-,TRBV29-1,TRBJ1-5,TGCAGCGTTTCGGGGGTTAGCAATCAGCCCCAGCATTTT,CSVSGVSNQPQHF
TRBD1,-,TRBV28,TRBJ1-1,TGTGCCAGCAGTTTCAACAGGGGGCGGCTGCACACTGAAGCTTTCTTT,CASSFNRGRLHTEAFF
-,-,TRBV5-4,TRBJ2-5,TGTGCCAGCAGGTCTAACTTGGAGACCCAGTACTTC,CASRSNLETQYF
-,many,TRBV7-5,TRBJ2-7,TGTGCCAGAAGCTACCTGACAGGGAACTACGAGCAGTACTTC,CARSYLTGNYEQYF
-,once,TRBV7-9,TRBJ1-1,TGTGCCAGCAGCTTAGGAGGTAGCGACGGGAACACTGAAGCTTTCTTT,CASSLGGSDGNTEAFF
TRBD2,-,TRBV18,TRBJ2-7,TGTGCCAGCTCACCCTTTGCGGGAGAGTCCTACGAGCAGTACTTC,CASSPFAGESYEQYF
TRBD2,-,TRBV4-3,TRBJ2-1,TGCGCCAGCAGCCAAGGGGCTAGCGGGGGGCGATACAATGAGCAGTTCTTC,CASSQGASGGRYNEQFF
-,-,TRBV3-1/TRBV3-2,TRBJ1-6,TGTGCCAGCAGCCAAGAATACGGGAGCTCCTATAATTCACCCCTCCACTTT,CASSQEYGSSYNSPLHF